The clone carrying this TCR beta chain was observed a single time. The sample originates from a study of low-dose radiotherapy and immunotherapy resistance in tumors. Alpha- and beta-chain coverage of first-strand cDNA came from TRAV- and TRBV-specific primers. TCRs were amplified for approximately 21 PCR cycles with a constant-region primer and V-primer adapter. TCRdb reanalysed the reads using MiXCR and keeps one entry per CDR3 protein. This table holds about 35,000 distinct CDR3 sequences, less than 25% found once. Time point denoted: after trial treatment. Treatment denoted: LDRT plus nivolumab, ipilimumab, low-dose cyclophosphamide and aspirin (RACIN trial). CDR1 is LNHNV and CDR2 is YYDKDF in the germline V gene (reference sequence). This CDR3 comprises 16 residues. V was shortened by 1 base and J by 5 bases, with 17 bases between the two germline ends.

The chain couples TRBV15 to TRBJ2-5; the D call may be TRBD1 or TRBD2 (5 bases each). This sequence originates from a female donor with ovarian cancer. This specimen consisted of PBMCs, obtained after low-dose radiotherapy plus immunotherapy. The CDR3 loop is CATSRGDMGVRETQYF. In DNA form, the CDR3 reads TGTGCCACCAGCAGAGGGGATATGGGGGTCAGGGAGACCCAGTACTTC.